This T cell receptor (beta chain) was captured by sequencing in a study of T cells after posttransplantation cyclophosphamide. Whole-study findings and limits: Donor CD8+ memory clones often dominated recipient blood repertoires at later times. Recipient CMV seropositivity and CMV reactivation strongly tracked TRB clonality. Blood and skin or GI T cell repertoires showed limited TRB overlap.

Controls had myeloablative marrow grafts with methotrexate and calcineurin inhibitor, sampled at 1 year. This clone was counted many times. Its antigen remains unknown. Libraries were prepared by immunoSEQ multiplex PCR; TCRdb keeps only in-frame clonotypes and omits some of them. The sample holds over 3,000 clones; about 69% are singletons and the top ten take 55% to 60%. Sequenced here: PBMCs, sampled after allogeneic stem cell transplant with calcineurin inhibitor and methotrexate. This receptor was obtained from a female patient aged 45-65 years who received an allogeneic stem cell transplant from an unrelated donor, was CMV-positive, and had acute and chronic GVHD. Part of the T cells may come from the graft donor.

This chain's CDR3 is CASSQDGSSNQPQHF. For the CDR3, the DNA is TGCGCCAGCAGCCAAGATGGGAGTAGCAATCAGCCCCAGCATTTT. This chain connects TRBV4-1 to TRBJ1-5; D gene unclear. The V end was cut by 0 bases, the J end by 0 bases, with 6 bases between. CDR3 size: 15 residues. Germline loops: CDR1 MGHRA, CDR2 YSYEKL.